This TCR beta chain was obtained from a study of Ad26.COV2.S vaccination and SARS-CoV-2 variants. As for the study in general: Into the muscle, Ad26.COV2.S was dosed once or twice, 56 days apart. The study, taken as a whole, reports: Greater spike-specific TCR breadth was seen in vaccine recipients than in placebo recipients.

Trimming shortened V by 0 bases and J by 2 bases, and 11 bases separated the two germline ends. Germline CDR1 SGHRS, CDR2 YFSETQ. The CDR3 has 15 amino acids. Clones were sequenced by immunoSEQ multiplex PCR, and TCRdb holds only the in-frame ones, with some missing. This sample has about 350,000 clones, with roughly 84% found just once. This clone has only one observation. Its specificity is not known. Stated treatment: around 19 received Ad26.COV2.S at low or high dose, single or two shots; a few received placebo; per-sample allocation not given. Following the first vaccine or placebo injection, samples were taken on day 63. Immunization relied on an Ad26 vector, which expressed Wuhan-strain SARS-CoV-2 spike.

The rearrangement uses TRBV5-1 and TRBJ2-5, with D uncertain. The material sequenced was peripheral blood, taken in a trial of Ad26.COV2.S vaccine versus placebo. This TCR came from a person between 18 and 60 years old who received the Ad26.COV2.S COVID-19 vaccine or a placebo. This chain's CDR3 is CASSLAGTIQETQYF. DNA for the CDR3: TGCGCCAGCAGCTTGGCTGGTACAATACAAGAGACCCAGTACTTC.